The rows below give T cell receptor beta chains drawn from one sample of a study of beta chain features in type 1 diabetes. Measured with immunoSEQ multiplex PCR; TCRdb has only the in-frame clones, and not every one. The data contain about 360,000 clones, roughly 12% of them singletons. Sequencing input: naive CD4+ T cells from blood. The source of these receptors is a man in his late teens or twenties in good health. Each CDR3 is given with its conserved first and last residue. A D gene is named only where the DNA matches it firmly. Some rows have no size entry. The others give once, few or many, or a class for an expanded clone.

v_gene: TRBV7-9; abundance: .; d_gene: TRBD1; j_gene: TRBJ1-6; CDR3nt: TGTGCCAGCAGCGAAAAGACAGGGGATAATTCACCCCTCCACTTT; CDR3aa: CASSEKTGDNSPLHF
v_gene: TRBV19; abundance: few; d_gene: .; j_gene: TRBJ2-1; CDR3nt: TGTGCCAGTAGTATCCTTACAGGGTCATCCTACAATGAGCAGTTCTTC; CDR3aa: CASSILTGSSYNEQFF
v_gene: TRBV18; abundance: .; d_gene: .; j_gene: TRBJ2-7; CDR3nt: TGTGCCAGCTCCCCACGACGGGGTTTCTCCTACGAGCAGTACTTC; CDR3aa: CASSPRRGFSYEQYF
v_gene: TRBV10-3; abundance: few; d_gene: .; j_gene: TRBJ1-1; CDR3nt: TGTGCCATCAGTGAGGACACCATGAACACTGAAGCTTTCTTT; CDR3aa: CAISEDTMNTEAFF
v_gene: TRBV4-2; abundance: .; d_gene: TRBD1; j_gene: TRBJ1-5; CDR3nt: TGTGCCAGCAGCCAGGAGAACAGGGGGTTTCAGCCCCAGCATTTT; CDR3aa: CASSQENRGFQPQHF
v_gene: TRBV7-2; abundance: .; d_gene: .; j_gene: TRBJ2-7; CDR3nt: TGTGCCAGCAGCTTCGTGCGGGGAACCTACGAGCAGTACTTC; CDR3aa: CASSFVRGTYEQYF
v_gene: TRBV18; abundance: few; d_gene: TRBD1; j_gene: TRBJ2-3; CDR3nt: TGTGCCAGCTCACCCAGGGGGACAGATACGCAGTATTTT; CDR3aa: CASSPRGTDTQYF
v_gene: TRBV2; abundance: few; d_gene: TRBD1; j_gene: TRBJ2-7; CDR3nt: TGTGCCACCTCCGGGACAGCCTACTCCTACGAGCAGTACTTC; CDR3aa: CATSGTAYSYEQYF
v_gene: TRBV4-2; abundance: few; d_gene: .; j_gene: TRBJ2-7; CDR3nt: TGTGCCAGCAGCCAAGGAGTAAGTGACTACGAGCAGTACTTC; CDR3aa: CASSQGVSDYEQYF
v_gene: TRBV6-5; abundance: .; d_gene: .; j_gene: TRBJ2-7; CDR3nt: TGTGCCAGCACAGCCCCGGGAAGCGTCGAGCAGTACTTC; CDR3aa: CASTAPGSVEQYF
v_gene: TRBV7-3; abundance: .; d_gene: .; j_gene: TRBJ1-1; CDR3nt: TGTGCCAGCAGCCCCCAGGGAACGAACACTGAAGCTTTCTTT; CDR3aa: CASSPQGTNTEAFF
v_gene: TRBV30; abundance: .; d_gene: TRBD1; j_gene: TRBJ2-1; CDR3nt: TGTGCCGGAGGGACAGGGACATGGGATGAGCAGTTCTTC; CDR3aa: CAGGTGTWDEQFF
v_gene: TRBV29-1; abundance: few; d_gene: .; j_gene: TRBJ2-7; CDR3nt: TGCAGCGTTGCAGGGGCTGACGAGCAGTACTTC; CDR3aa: CSVAGADEQYF
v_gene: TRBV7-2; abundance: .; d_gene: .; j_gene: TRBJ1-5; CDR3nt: TGTGCCAGCAGCCCTGGGGGGGGGAGCAATCAGCCCCAGCATTTT; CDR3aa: CASSPGGGSNQPQHF
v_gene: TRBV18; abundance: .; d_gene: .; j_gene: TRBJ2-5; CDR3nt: TGTGCCAGCTCACCCCAGGGGGAGACCCAGTACTTC; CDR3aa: CASSPQGETQYF
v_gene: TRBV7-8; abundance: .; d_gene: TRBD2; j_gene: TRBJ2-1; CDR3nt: TGTGCCAGCAGCTTAGAGCCTGGACTAGCGGGAGGGCATGAGCAGTTCTTC; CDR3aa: CASSLEPGLAGGHEQFF
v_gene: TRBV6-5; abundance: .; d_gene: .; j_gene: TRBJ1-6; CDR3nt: TGTGCCAGCAGGACGGACAGTTCTAATTCACCCCTCCACTTT; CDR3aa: CASRTDSSNSPLHF
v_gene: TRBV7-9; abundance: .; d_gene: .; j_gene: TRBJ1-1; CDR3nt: TGTGCCAGCAGCTTCCCCGGGACTCAAGCTTTCTTT; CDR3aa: CASSFPGTQAFF
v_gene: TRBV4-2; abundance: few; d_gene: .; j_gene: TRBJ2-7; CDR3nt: TGTGCCAGCAGCCAAGCTAATAGCGGCCAGTCCTACGAGCAGTACTTC; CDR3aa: CASSQANSGQSYEQYF
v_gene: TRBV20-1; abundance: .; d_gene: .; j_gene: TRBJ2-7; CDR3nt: TGCAGTGCTTCTAACTACGAGCAGTACTTC; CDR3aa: CSASNYEQYF
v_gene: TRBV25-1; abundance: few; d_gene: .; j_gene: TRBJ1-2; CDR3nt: TGTGCCAGCAGACCTATGGAGGGGTCCTACTATGGCTACACCTTC; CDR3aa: CASRPMEGSYYGYTF
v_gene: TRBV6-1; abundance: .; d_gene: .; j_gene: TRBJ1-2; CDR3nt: TGTGCCAGCAGTGACAGGTCCCGTTCCCTGGACTATGGCTACACCTTC; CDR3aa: CASSDRSRSLDYGYTF
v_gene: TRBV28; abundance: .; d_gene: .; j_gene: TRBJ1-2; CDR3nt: TGTGCCAGCAGTTTCATAAGGACACCTGGTCTGAGCTACACCTTC; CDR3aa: CASSFIRTPGLSYTF
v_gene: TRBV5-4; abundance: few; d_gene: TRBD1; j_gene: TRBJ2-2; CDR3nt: TGTGCCAGCAGCCCAAGGACAGGGGGGGAGTCCCGGGAGCTGTTTTTT; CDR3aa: CASSPRTGGESRELFF
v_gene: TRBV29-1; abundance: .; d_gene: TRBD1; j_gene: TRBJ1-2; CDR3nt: TGCAGCTACTGGGACAGGGGGGATGGCTACACCTTC; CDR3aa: CSYWDRGDGYTF
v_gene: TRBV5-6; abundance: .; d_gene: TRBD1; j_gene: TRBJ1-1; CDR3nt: TGTGCCAGCAGCTTATGGGCGACAGGGTCCGAAGCTTTCTTT; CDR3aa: CASSLWATGSEAFF
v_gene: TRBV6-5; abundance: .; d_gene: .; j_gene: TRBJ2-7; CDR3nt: TGTGCCAGCAGTTACTCCTCGCATGAGGCCTACGAGCAGTACTTC; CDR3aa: CASSYSSHEAYEQYF
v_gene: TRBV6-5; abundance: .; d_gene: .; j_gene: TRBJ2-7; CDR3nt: TGTGCCAGCAGTTACGAAAGGACACCGCTATACGAGCAGTACTTC; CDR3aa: CASSYERTPLYEQYF
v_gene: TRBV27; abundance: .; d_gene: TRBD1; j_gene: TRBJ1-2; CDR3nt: TGTGCCAGCAGTATTACGGGACAGGGGGTATTCTATGGCTACACCTTC; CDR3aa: CASSITGQGVFYGYTF
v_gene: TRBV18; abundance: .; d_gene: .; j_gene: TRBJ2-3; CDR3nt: TGTGCCAGCTCACCACCCCTAGTTACAGATACGCAGTATTTT; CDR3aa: CASSPPLVTDTQYF
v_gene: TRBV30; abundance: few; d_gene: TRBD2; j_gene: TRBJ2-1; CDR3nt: TGTGCCTGGAGTGTAGGTCCGCGGGGGGGATACAATGAGCAGTTCTTC; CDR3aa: CAWSVGPRGGYNEQFF
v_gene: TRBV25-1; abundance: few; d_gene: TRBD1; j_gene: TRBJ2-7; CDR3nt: TGTGCCAGCCAAAGACAGGGAGAATACGAGCAGTACTTC; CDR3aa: CASQRQGEYEQYF
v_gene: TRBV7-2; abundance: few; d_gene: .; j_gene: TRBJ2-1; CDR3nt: TGTGCCAGCAGCTTAGCTAGCGGTCGTAGCTTGCACAATGAGCAGTTCTTC; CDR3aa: CASSLASGRSLHNEQFF
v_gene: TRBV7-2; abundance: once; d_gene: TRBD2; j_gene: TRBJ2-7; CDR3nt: TGTGCCAGCAGCTTAGGCCCTCCGGGGGGGGGTTACGAGCAGTACTTC; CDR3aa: CASSLGPPGGGYEQYF
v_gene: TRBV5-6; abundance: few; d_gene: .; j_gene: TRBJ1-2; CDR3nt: TGTGCCAGCATTAGAGAGTTCAACTATGGCTACACCTTC; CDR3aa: CASIREFNYGYTF
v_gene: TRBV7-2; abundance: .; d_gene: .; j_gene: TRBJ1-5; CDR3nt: TGTGCCAGCAGCTTAGCGTTAGGCAATCAGCCCCAGCATTTT; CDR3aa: CASSLALGNQPQHF
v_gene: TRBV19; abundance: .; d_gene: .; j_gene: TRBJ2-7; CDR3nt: TGTGCCAGCCGCAGGGGGGTAGGCGAGCAGTACTTC; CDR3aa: CASRRGVGEQYF
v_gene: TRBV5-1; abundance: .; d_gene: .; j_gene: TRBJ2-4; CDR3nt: TGCGCCAGCAGCTTGATGGGGCAGGACCTAGCCAAAAACATTCAGTACTTC; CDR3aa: CASSLMGQDLAKNIQYF
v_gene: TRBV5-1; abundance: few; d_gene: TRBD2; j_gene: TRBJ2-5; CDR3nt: TGCGCCAGCAGCTTGGCGGCGGGAGTCCAAGAGACCCAGTACTTC; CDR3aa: CASSLAAGVQETQYF
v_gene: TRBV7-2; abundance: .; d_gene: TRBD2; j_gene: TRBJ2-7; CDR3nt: TGTGCCAGCAGCCCACGGCGGGGGGAGACATCCATCCTCTTC; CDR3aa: CASSPRRGETSILF
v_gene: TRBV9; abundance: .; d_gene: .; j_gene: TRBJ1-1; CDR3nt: TGTGCCAGCAGCCCGGACATAAAGAGCACTGAAGCTTTCTTT; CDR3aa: CASSPDIKSTEAFF
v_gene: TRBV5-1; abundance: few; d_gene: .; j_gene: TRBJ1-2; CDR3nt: TGCGCCAGCAGCCCGGGGGGACGGACCTTCTATGGCTACACCTTC; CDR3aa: CASSPGGRTFYGYTF
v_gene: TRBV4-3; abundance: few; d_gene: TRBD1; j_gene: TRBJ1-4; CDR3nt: TGCGCCAGCAGCCAGGACAGGGATGAAAAACTGTTTTTT; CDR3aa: CASSQDRDEKLFF
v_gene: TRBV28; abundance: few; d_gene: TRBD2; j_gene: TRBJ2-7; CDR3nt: TGTGCCAGCAGACCCGGACTAGACTACGAGCAGTACTTC; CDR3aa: CASRPGLDYEQYF
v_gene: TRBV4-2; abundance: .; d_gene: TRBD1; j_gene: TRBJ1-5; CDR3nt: TGTGCCAGCAGCCAAGGACAGGGAATCAATCAGCCCCAGCATTTT; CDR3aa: CASSQGQGINQPQHF
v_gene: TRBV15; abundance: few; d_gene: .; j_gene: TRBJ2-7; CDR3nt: TGTGCCACCAGCAGAGAGATCTTTTATACAGCCGGATCCTACGAGCAGTACTTC; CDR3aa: CATSREIFYTAGSYEQYF